These T cell receptor beta chains were read from a single sample in a study of CD8+CD57+ T cells in acquired aplastic anemia. TCRdb processed the reads anew with MiXCR; each CDR3 protein has one entry. The data contain around 430,000 distinct CDR3 sequences, around 32% of them singletons. The specimen sequenced was sorted CD4+, CD8+, or CD8+CD57+ T cells (not recorded which) from PBMCs. These receptors were obtained from a human donor with aplastic anemia. Both conserved end residues are part of each CDR3. A D gene is named only where the DNA matches it firmly. Expanded clones are given a class, and other clones once, few, many or no size at all.

CDR3aa	CDR3nt	v_gene	abundance	d_gene	j_gene
CASSILGVDEQFF	TGTGCCAGTAGTATACTGGGGGTCGATGAGCAGTTCTTC	TRBV19	-	-	TRBJ2-1
CASSIPSRGGPQTEAFF	TGTGCCAGTAGTATCCCGTCGAGAGGGGGGCCTCAAACTGAAGCTTTCTTT	TRBV19	-	-	TRBJ1-1
CASSQDLILGGTF	TGCGCCAGCAGCCAAGATCTTATTCTGGGGGGCACCTTC	TRBV4-3	few	-	TRBJ1-2
CASGRQQPYEQYF	TGTGCCAGCGGCCGTCAGCAGCCCTACGAGCAGTACTTC	TRBV6-4	-	-	TRBJ2-7
CASSFGGDGAEQFF	TGTGCCAGCAGCTTTGGGGGGGACGGGGCTGAGCAGTTCTTC	TRBV7-3	many	TRBD2	TRBJ2-1
CASSLTRFGEQYF	TGTGCTAGCAGCTTGACTAGGTTCGGCGAGCAGTACTTC	TRBV7-7	many	-	TRBJ2-7
CASSGSPGQPPDEQYF	TGCGCCAGCAGTGGGTCACCGGGACAACCCCCAGACGAGCAGTACTTC	TRBV10-1	many	-	TRBJ2-7
CSVVGHGYTF	TGCAGCGTGGTGGGGCATGGCTACACCTTC	TRBV29-1	-	-	TRBJ1-2
CATSREGFPPYNEQFF	TGTGCCACCAGCAGAGAGGGGTTTCCTCCCTACAATGAGCAGTTCTTC	TRBV15	few	-	TRBJ2-1
CSVGGTGGNEQFF	TGCAGCGTGGGGGGGACAGGGGGCAATGAGCAGTTCTTC	TRBV29-1	-	TRBD1	TRBJ2-1
CASSIREESDEQFF	TGCGCCAGCAGCATCAGGGAGGAGAGCGATGAGCAGTTCTTC	TRBV10-2	many	-	TRBJ2-1
CSVISGYNEQYF	TGCAGCGTTATATCCGGGTACAATGAGCAGTACTTC	TRBV29-1	once	-	TRBJ2-5
CAIRPGQPNTEAFF	TGTGCCATCAGACCAGGACAGCCGAACACTGAAGCTTTCTTT	TRBV10-3	-	-	TRBJ1-1
CASSQHVQSPGSGYTF	TGTGCCAGCAGCCAACATGTTCAATCCCCAGGGAGTGGCTACACCTTC	TRBV7-3	many	-	TRBJ1-2
CASSLDGRPNYGYTF	TGTGCCAGCAGCTTGGACGGAAGGCCTAACTATGGCTACACCTTC	TRBV5-6	many	-	TRBJ1-2
CASSQDLTFSNTGELFF	TGCGCCAGCAGCCAAGATCTCACCTTCTCGAACACCGGGGAGCTGTTTTTT	TRBV4-3	-	-	TRBJ2-2
CAWSPTSGTNNEQFF	TGTGCCTGGAGTCCCACTAGCGGGACAAACAATGAGCAGTTCTTC	TRBV30	-	TRBD2	TRBJ2-1
CASGTGSSGNTIYF	TGTGCCAGTGGGACAGGGAGCTCTGGAAACACCATATATTTT	TRBV28	-	TRBD1	TRBJ1-3
CASSQDMAGPDHTQYF	TGTGCCAGCAGCCAAGATATGGCGGGACCAGATCATACGCAGTATTTT	TRBV4-2	few	-	TRBJ2-3
CSAGGTGIGEQYF	TGCAGTGCTGGGGGGACGGGGATCGGCGAGCAGTACTTC	TRBV20-1	many	-	TRBJ2-7
CASSLRKDAEAFF	TGTGCCAGCAGCTTGAGGAAGGATGCTGAAGCTTTCTTT	TRBV5-4	few	-	TRBJ1-1
CASTVGDSSSYEQFF	TGTGCCAGTACGGTGGGGGACAGTAGCTCCTACGAGCAGTTCTTC	TRBV19	-	TRBD1	TRBJ2-1
CASSPGWGTEAFF	TGTGCCAGCAGCCCAGGGTGGGGCACTGAAGCTTTCTTT	TRBV7-3	many	-	TRBJ1-1
CATSRDNRAGYGYTF	TGTGCCACCAGCAGAGACAACAGGGCTGGGTATGGCTACACCTTC	TRBV15	many	-	TRBJ1-2
CASSISNTIYF	TGTGCCAGTAGTATCTCCAACACCATATATTTT	TRBV19	many	-	TRBJ1-3
CASSFGLAREQFF	TGTGCCAGCAGCTTCGGACTAGCGCGTGAGCAGTTCTTC	TRBV5-4	-	TRBD2	TRBJ2-1
CASSLEGWGANVLTF	TGTGCCAGCAGCTTAGAAGGGTGGGGGGCCAACGTCCTGACTTTC	TRBV11-2	-	-	TRBJ2-6
CASGVSGGYEQFF	TGTGCCAGCGGGGTTAGCGGGGGTTACGAGCAGTTCTTC	TRBV7-6	-	TRBD2	TRBJ2-1
CASSTRGGRSSGNTIYF	TGTGCCAGCAGTACAAGAGGGGGCCGAAGCTCTGGAAACACCATATATTTT	TRBV10-3	few	TRBD1	TRBJ1-3
CSARARLTRGADSPLHF	TGCAGTGCTAGGGCGAGACTGACCAGGGGGGCGGATTCACCCCTCCACTTT	TRBV20-1	many	TRBD1	TRBJ1-6
CSALDRENHGYTF	TGCAGCGCCTTGGACAGGGAAAACCATGGCTACACCTTC	TRBV29-1	-	TRBD1	TRBJ1-2
CSASIGTARNTEAFF	TGCAGTGCTAGTATAGGGACAGCAAGGAACACTGAAGCTTTCTTT	TRBV20-1	-	TRBD1	TRBJ1-1
CASSFTRTGPQGEQYF	TGTGCCAGCAGCTTCACGAGGACAGGGCCACAGGGCGAGCAGTACTTC	TRBV5-6	few	TRBD1	TRBJ2-7
CASSRSNQPQHF	TGTGCCAGCAGCCGGAGCAATCAGCCCCAGCATTTT	TRBV25-1	many	-	TRBJ1-5
CASSLGGGRGEAFF	TGTGCCAGCAGCTTAGGAGGGGGAAGGGGTGAAGCTTTCTTT	TRBV7-2	few	-	TRBJ1-1
CAISGPGRNTEAFF	TGTGCCATCAGTGGTCCCGGGCGAAACACTGAAGCTTTCTTT	TRBV10-3	many	-	TRBJ1-1
CASSRKAGTSETRYF	TGTGCCAGCAGCCGTAAAGCGGGAACTTCGGAGACCCGGTACTTC	TRBV2	-	TRBD2	TRBJ2-5
CASSELGTGIQETQYF	TGTGCCAGCAGTGAATTGGGGACAGGAATTCAAGAGACCCAGTACTTC	TRBV25-1	-	TRBD1	TRBJ2-5
CASSLAPGNGNYGYTF	TGTGCCAGCAGCTTAGCCCCAGGGAACGGTAACTATGGCTACACCTTC	TRBV7-2	many	-	TRBJ1-2
CASRPARGSDNTGELFF	TGTGCCAGCAGACCCGCACGGGGGAGCGATAACACCGGGGAGCTGTTTTTT	TRBV11-2	-	-	TRBJ2-2
CAISGQETQYF	TGTGCCATCAGTGGCCAAGAGACCCAGTACTTC	TRBV10-3	many	-	TRBJ2-5
CASSATASSYNSPLHF	TGTGCCAGCAGTGCGACAGCAAGCTCCTATAATTCACCCCTCCACTTT	TRBV6-2/TRBV6-3	few	-	TRBJ1-6
CASRRQGHQPQHF	TGTGCCAGCAGACGACAGGGCCATCAGCCCCAGCATTTT	TRBV25-1	few	TRBD1	TRBJ1-5
CASSYLGLAGNNEQFF	TGTGCCAGCAGTTACCTGGGACTAGCGGGGAACAATGAGCAGTTCTTC	TRBV25-1	-	TRBD2	TRBJ2-1
CASNHGGSAGNTIYF	TGCGCCAGCAACCATGGGGGATCAGCTGGAAACACCATATATTTT	TRBV5-1	-	-	TRBJ1-3
CASSPEGQLHQPQHF	TGTGCCAGCAGCCCCGAGGGACAGCTTCATCAGCCCCAGCATTTT	TRBV5-5	-	TRBD1	TRBJ1-5
CASSEGRQSVGEETQYF	TGTGCCAGCAGTGAGGGCCGCCAGTCGGTGGGGGAAGAGACCCAGTACTTC	TRBV25-1	few	-	TRBJ2-5
CASSEFTVRETQYF	TGTGCCAGCAGTGAATTTACAGTGAGAGAGACCCAGTACTTC	TRBV25-1	many	-	TRBJ2-5
CASSESANRGHEQYF	TGCGCCAGCAGTGAGTCGGCGAACAGGGGGCACGAGCAGTACTTC	TRBV10-1	few	TRBD1	TRBJ2-7
CATRPSKYNEQFF	TGTGCCACCCGGCCAAGTAAATACAATGAGCAGTTCTTC	TRBV24-1	-	-	TRBJ2-1
CASRRTNGELFF	TGTGCCAGCAGGCGGACTAACGGGGAGCTGTTTTTT	TRBV3-1	few	-	TRBJ2-2